The rows below give T cell receptor beta chains drawn from one sample of a study of cytomegalovirus exposure and HLA in healthy donors. The table came from immunoSEQ multiplex PCR; TCRdb's copy has only in-frame clones and leaves some out. This sample has 130,000 to 150,000 clones; roughly 80% occur once, and the top ten carry roughly 4%. Sequences were obtained from PBMCs. All receptors come from a woman between 40 and 55 years old in good health and CMV-seropositive. Each CDR3 is given with its conserved first and last residue. The D gene is left open where the match is weak. The listing skips clone size in some rows; elsewhere it reads once, few, many or a size class.

j_gene	v_gene	abundance	d_gene	len	CDR3aa	CDR3nt
TRBJ1-1	TRBV10-3	NA	NA	15	CAISKDRSGDTEAFF	TGTGCCATCAGTAAAGACAGGTCCGGGGACACTGAAGCTTTCTTT
TRBJ2-4	TRBV28	NA	NA	15	CASSSPALAKNIQYF	TGTGCCAGCAGTTCCCCCGCGCTAGCCAAAAACATTCAGTACTTC
TRBJ1-1	TRBV28	NA	NA	15	CASNLDSSLNTEAFF	TGTGCCAGCAATTTAGACAGTTCCCTGAACACTGAAGCTTTCTTT
TRBJ2-1	TRBV30	NA	NA	12	CAWSRHRSIQFF	TGTGCCTGGTCTCGTCACAGGTCAATACAGTTCTTC
TRBJ2-5	TRBV7-2	NA	NA	14	CASSILRGPETQYF	TGTGCCAGCAGCATACTCAGGGGCCCAGAGACCCAGTACTTC
TRBJ2-2	TRBV7-9	NA	TRBD1	16	CASSSWTGANTGELFF	TGTGCCAGCAGCTCCTGGACAGGGGCGAACACCGGGGAGCTGTTTTTT
TRBJ2-1	TRBV5-6	NA	TRBD1	13	CASSWMTGDEQFF	TGTGCCAGCAGCTGGATGACAGGGGATGAGCAGTTCTTC
TRBJ1-1	TRBV5-1	NA	NA	15	CASSPVGDSLPEAFF	TGCGCCAGCAGCCCCGTAGGAGACAGTCTCCCTGAAGCTTTCTTT
TRBJ1-3	TRBV2	NA	TRBD1	15	CASSDRQGAGNTIYF	TGTGCCAGCAGTGACCGACAGGGAGCCGGAAACACCATATATTTT
TRBJ2-5	TRBV5-4	NA	NA	13	CASSWGTQETQYF	TGTGCCAGCAGCTGGGGCACCCAAGAGACCCAGTACTTC
TRBJ1-3	TRBV10-3	few	TRBD1	18	CAIRPGQGASSSGNTIYF	TGTGCCATCAGACCGGGACAGGGGGCGTCGAGCTCTGGAAACACCATATATTTT
TRBJ2-7	TRBV2	NA	TRBD2	16	CASSEALRGDSYEQYF	TGTGCCAGCAGTGAGGCGTTGCGGGGGGACTCCTACGAGCAGTACTTC
TRBJ2-7	TRBV7-2	NA	TRBD2	18	CASSYPGTSGSPTYEQYF	TGTGCCAGCAGCTACCCCGGGACTAGCGGGAGTCCCACCTACGAGCAGTACTTC
TRBJ2-1	TRBV5-1	NA	TRBD2	15	CASSLLASGNNEQFF	TGCGCCAGCAGCTTGTTGGCTAGCGGGAACAATGAGCAGTTCTTC
TRBJ2-7	TRBV6-5	NA	TRBD1	15	CASSYSDRVSYEQYF	TGTGCCAGCAGTTACTCGGACAGGGTCTCCTACGAGCAGTACTTC
TRBJ1-4	TRBV13	NA	TRBD1	14	CASSLGTGRAKLFF	TGTGCCAGCAGCCTAGGGACAGGGCGGGCGAAACTGTTTTTT
TRBJ2-7	TRBV4-3	NA	TRBD2	16	CASSQVLRGETYEQYF	TGCGCCAGCAGCCAAGTATTACGGGGGGAAACCTACGAGCAGTACTTC
TRBJ2-2	TRBV5-1	NA	NA	15	CASSLDTGIPGELFF	TGCGCCAGCAGCTTGGATACAGGGATCCCCGGGGAGCTGTTTTTT
TRBJ2-1	TRBV4-3	once	TRBD2	15	CASSQYRGGGNEQFF	TGCGCCAGCAGCCAGTACCGGGGGGGCGGCAATGAGCAGTTCTTC
TRBJ2-7	TRBV7-9	NA	NA	13	CASSLAPIYEQYF	TGTGCCAGCAGCTTAGCCCCAATTTACGAGCAGTACTTC
TRBJ2-1	TRBV6-1	NA	TRBD2	15	CASVRGRAIYNEQFF	TGTGCCAGCGTACGGGGGAGGGCGATCTACAATGAGCAGTTCTTC
TRBJ2-1	TRBV2	NA	TRBD2	15	CASSERLAAVGEQFF	TGTGCCAGCAGTGAAAGGCTAGCGGCGGTCGGAGAGCAGTTCTTC
TRBJ1-1	TRBV2	NA	NA	13	CASTPSTYTEAFF	TGTGCCAGCACCCCGTCTACCTACACTGAAGCTTTCTTT
TRBJ1-4	TRBV7-2	NA	NA	15	CASSTQGLLNEKLFF	TGTGCCAGCAGCACGCAGGGGCTCCTTAATGAAAAACTGTTTTTT
TRBJ1-6	TRBV28	once	NA	14	CASSYPPGKSPLHF	TGTGCCAGCAGTTACCCTCCAGGGAAGTCACCCCTCCACTTT
TRBJ2-3	TRBV6-1	NA	TRBD2	20	CASSVTGTSGRAVGPDTQYF	TGTGCCAGCAGTGTAACCGGGACTAGCGGGAGGGCCGTAGGCCCAGATACGCAGTATTTT
TRBJ2-7	TRBV19	NA	NA	12	CASSIYGGEQYF	TGTGCCAGTAGTATATACGGGGGCGAGCAGTACTTC
TRBJ2-7	TRBV9	once	NA	14	CASSVGQDSYEQYF	TGTGCCAGCAGCGTAGGGCAGGACTCCTACGAGCAGTACTTC
TRBJ2-5	TRBV6-7	NA	NA	14	CAITGGGTYETQYF	TGTGCCATCACAGGCGGAGGGACTTATGAGACCCAGTACTTC
TRBJ2-3	TRBV7-3	NA	NA	13	CASSSNPEGTQYF	TGTGCCAGCAGCTCCAATCCGGAGGGTACGCAGTATTTT
TRBJ2-3	TRBV5-1	NA	NA	17	CASSLASSVRSTDTQYF	TGCGCCAGCAGCTTGGCCTCCTCCGTGAGGAGCACAGATACGCAGTATTTT
TRBJ2-1	TRBV5-1	NA	TRBD1	15	CASRGGQGENNEQFF	TGCGCCAGCAGGGGGGGACAGGGGGAGAACAATGAGCAGTTCTTC
TRBJ1-1	TRBV9	NA	TRBD1	14	CASSVEDRVAEAFF	TGTGCCAGCAGCGTAGAGGACAGGGTGGCTGAAGCTTTCTTT
TRBJ2-5	TRBV28	NA	NA	13	CASRDGRWKTQYF	TGTGCCAGCAGGGATGGGAGGTGGAAGACCCAGTACTTC
TRBJ2-3	TRBV30	once	NA	11	CAQGGTDTQYF	TGTGCCCAGGGCGGCACAGATACGCAGTATTTT
TRBJ1-5	TRBV2	NA	NA	15	CASSEPGYSNQPQHF	TGTGCCAGCAGTGAGCCAGGGTATAGCAATCAGCCCCAGCATTTT
TRBJ2-1	TRBV28	NA	NA	12	CASSPLLNEQFF	TGTGCCAGCAGCCCCCTCCTCAATGAGCAGTTCTTC
TRBJ2-7	TRBV27	NA	NA	13	CASSLTASYEQYF	TGTGCCAGCAGCCTGACAGCCTCCTACGAGCAGTACTTC
TRBJ2-7	TRBV10-3	once	TRBD2	17	CAISVLTSGIALGEQYF	TGTGCCATCAGTGTATTGACTAGCGGCATTGCGTTAGGCGAGCAGTACTTC
TRBJ1-3	TRBV18	NA	NA	15	CASSPPPGSGNTIYF	TGTGCCAGCTCACCTCCCCCAGGCTCTGGAAACACCATATATTTT
TRBJ2-1	TRBV7-9	few	NA	14	CASSSTILNNEQFF	TGTGCCAGCAGCTCAACTATCCTTAACAATGAGCAGTTCTTC
TRBJ2-1	TRBV10-3	NA	NA	11	CAITVHSEQFF	TGTGCCATCACGGTGCACAGTGAGCAGTTCTTC
TRBJ1-1	TRBV7-2	NA	NA	14	CASSPMNSGTEAFF	TGTGCCAGCAGCCCAATGAACAGCGGAACTGAAGCTTTCTTT
TRBJ1-5	TRBV19	NA	TRBD1	15	CASSIKGASNQPQHF	TGTGCCAGTAGTATTAAGGGGGCTAGCAATCAGCCCCAGCATTTT
TRBJ1-1	TRBV29-1	NA	TRBD1	14	CSVPRTGGSTEAFF	TGCAGCGTTCCCCGGACAGGGGGGTCGACTGAAGCTTTCTTT
TRBJ1-5	TRBV19	once	TRBD1	15	CASSPRQGAEQPQHF	TGTGCCAGTAGTCCCAGACAGGGGGCGGAACAGCCCCAGCATTTT
TRBJ2-7	TRBV5-1	NA	NA	14	CASSLELEEDEQYF	TGCGCCAGCAGCTTGGAACTCGAGGAGGACGAGCAGTACTTC
TRBJ2-1	TRBV2	NA	NA	17	CASKTGFSDGMGNEQFF	TGTGCCAGCAAGACAGGCTTTAGTGATGGGATGGGGAATGAGCAGTTCTTC